The 14 T cell receptor beta chains in this list originate from one sample, sequenced in a study of cytomegalovirus exposure and HLA in healthy donors. 60 Vbeta and 13 Jbeta primers were used in PCR. TCRdb's table, derived via immunoSEQ multiplex PCR, lists solely in-frame clones and lacks some. The table shows tens of thousands of clones, with roughly 70% occurring only once. Sequenced material: PBMCs. The receptor set was obtained from a woman aged 50 to 60 in good health and CMV-seropositive.

The chain uses TRBV7-2 and TRBJ2-7; 7 bases match TRBD2. The ends lost 0 bases at V and 2 bases at J; junction bases unmatched: 7. CDR3 size: 16 residues. Looked up from germline, CDR1 is SGHTA and CDR2 is FQGNSA. The CDR3: CASSLASGGSPYEQYF. The CDR3 nucleotides read TGTGCCAGCAGCTTAGCTTCGGGCGGGAGCCCCTACGAGCAGTACTTC.

The chain links TRBV2 to TRBJ2-3, with D uncertain. The V and J ends lost 2 bases and 1 base respectively, with 10 bases between them. Per the germline V gene, CDR1 is SNHLY and CDR2 is FYNNEI. The CDR3 runs 15 residues. As DNA, the CDR3 is TGTGCCAGCAGTGAATTTGATGGGCGCACAGATACGCAGTATTTT. This gives the protein CASSEFDGRTDTQYF.

V and J are TRBV25-1 and TRBJ1-2, with a tentative D call TRBD1 (6 bases). V lost 3 bases, J lost 13 bases, and 12 bases lay in between. The CDR3 is made up of 11 amino acids. Germline values: CDR1 MGHDK, CDR2 SYGVNS. CDR3 nucleotide sequence: TGTGCCAGCAGTGAGGGCGGGGGCATCACCTTC. Translation gives CASSEGGGITF.

The chain couples TRBV27 to TRBJ1-1; tentative D call: TRBD1 (5 bases). The V and J ends lost 2 bases and 3 bases respectively, with 13 bases between them. The CDR3 runs 15 residues. Germline lookup yields CDR1 MNHEY and CDR2 SMNVEV (reference sequence). The CDR3 protein is CASSLEARVDTEAFF. CDR3 bases: TGTGCCAGCAGTTTAGAGGCCAGGGTGGACACTGAAGCTTTCTTT.

The chain recombines TRBV5-6 with TRBJ2-7; 8 nucleotides align to TRBD1. The CDR3 sequence is 16 residues long. Per germline, CDR1 SGHDT and CDR2 YYEEEE. The V segment lost 4 bases and the J segment 2 bases; nucleotides outside the gene matches: 11. Here the CDR3 reads CASSHMAGTGAYEQYF. The CDR3 DNA reads TGTGCCAGCAGCCATATGGCCGGGACAGGAGCCTACGAGCAGTACTTC.

The rearrangement links TRBV7-2 to TRBJ1-1; a possible D gene is TRBD1 (5 bases). The V gene's germline CDR1 is SGHTA and CDR2 FQGNSA. Trimming pared 3 bases from V and 5 bases from J, leaving 16 bases between. This CDR3 has 15 residues. The CDR3 reads CASSFQVYGGTEAFF. CDR3 in DNA: TGTGCCAGCAGCTTCCAGGTTTACGGGGGGACTGAAGCTTTCTTT. The whole variable domain, filled in from reference TRBV7-2 and TRBJ1-1, reads GAGVSQSPSNKVTEKGKDVELRCDPISGHTALYWYRQSLGQGLEFLIYFQGNSAPDKSGLPSDRFSAERTGGSVSTLTIQRTQQEDSAVYLCASSFQVYGGTEAFFGQGTRLTVV.

V usage is TRBV10-1 and J usage is TRBJ2-3; 8 bases are a match to TRBD2. Trimming at V came to 5 bases and at J to 2 bases, leaving 6 bases not matched to a gene. This CDR3 has 15 residues. CDR1 WNHNN and CDR2 SYGVQD come from the germline V gene (reference sequence). The CDR3, as DNA: TGCGCCAGCAGTAGGACTAGCAGTCCCACAGATACGCAGTATTTT. Encoded protein: CASSRTSSPTDTQYF.

The chain links TRBV6-5 to TRBJ2-1, with D possibly matching TRBD1 (5 bases). V was shortened by 4 bases and J by 8 bases, with 12 bases between the two germline ends. CDR1 is MNHEY and CDR2 is SVGAGI in the germline V gene. CDR3 size: 13 residues. CDR3 region: CASSLGWGDEQFF. The CDR3 coding sequence is TGTGCCAGCAGTTTGGGGTGGGGCGATGAGCAGTTCTTC.

The DNA for the CDR3 is TGTGCCAGCAGTCGCCGACTAGGACAAGAGACCCAGTACTTC. As protein: CASSRRLGQETQYF. The chain is built from TRBV28 and TRBJ2-5, with D possibly matching TRBD2 (6 bases). The germline gives CDR1 MDHEN, CDR2 SYDVKM. The V end was cut by 5 bases, the J end by 2 bases, with 12 bases between. The CDR3 loop spans 14 amino acids.

This rearrangement joins TRBV5-4 to TRBJ2-7, with TRBD1 matching over 8 bases. This CDR3 has 16 residues. Trimming at V came to 4 bases and at J to 4 bases, leaving 13 bases not matched to a gene. The germline CDR1 and CDR2 sequences are SGHNT and YYREEE (reference sequence). CDR3 sequence: CASSPPGRGQMYEQYF. The CDR3 DNA sequence: TGTGCCAGCAGCCCCCCCGGCAGGGGGCAAATGTACGAGCAGTACTTC.

This chain joins TRBV4-3 and TRBJ2-3; a weak D match, TRBD2 (5 bases). The length of the CDR3 is 15 residues. Per germline, CDR1 LGHNA and CDR2 YSLEER. Trimming stripped 0 bases from V and 7 bases from J, with 14 bases between. The CDR3 spells CASSQDFDYGNTQYF. The CDR3 region has the DNA TGCGCCAGCAGCCAAGATTTTGACTACGGGAATACGCAGTATTTT.

This chain joins TRBV5-6 and TRBJ1-1, with TRBD1 matching 9 bases. The CDR3 covers 14 residues. The germline V gene encodes CDR1 SGHDT and CDR2 YYEEEE. Trimming at V came to 2 bases and at J to 3 bases, leaving 2 bases not matched to a gene. CDR3 in DNA: TGTGCCAGCAGCTTAGACAGGGGGTACACTGAAGCTTTCTTT. Amino acid sequence: CASSLDRGYTEAFF.

V gene TRBV5-4 combines with J gene TRBJ1-4; TRBD1 matches 7 bases. This CDR3 has 14 residues. The J segment lost 5 bases and the V segment lost 5 bases, leaving 6 bases of the junction unmatched. Per the germline V gene, CDR1 is SGHNT and CDR2 is YYREEE (reference sequence). The CDR3 loop is CASSPGQTNEKLFF. The DNA of the CDR3 is TGTGCCAGCAGTCCGGGACAGACCAATGAAAAACTGTTTTTT.

The chain employs TRBV20-1 and TRBJ1-2, with a tentative D call TRBD1 (5 bases). The CDR3 consists of 10 residues. The V and J ends lost 6 bases and 5 bases respectively, with 7 bases between them. Germline V gene data show CDR1 as DFQATT and CDR2 as SNEGSKA (reference sequence). In DNA form, the CDR3 reads TGCAGTGCGCCAGGGTATGGCTACACCTTC. Its protein product is CSAPGYGYTF.